The 28 T cell receptor beta chains presented below share a single source sample, sequenced in a study of T cell changes during pregnancy in multiple sclerosis. Assay: immunoSEQ multiplex PCR; the TCRdb copy retains only in-frame clones and omits some. The repertoire holds approximately 40,000 clones, 92% seen once, with approximately 0.8% in the top ten. The sequences come from CD4+ T cells from peripheral blood mononuclear cells, collected in the third trimester of pregnancy. These TCRs come from a female donor with multiple sclerosis, enrolled in a pregnancy study.

The chain links TRBV7-2 to TRBJ2-5, with 13 bases lining up with TRBD2. Losses at the gene ends were 5 bases for V and 11 bases for J; bases not matched to a gene: 5. CDR1 and CDR2 from the germline V gene are SGHTA and FQGNSA. The CDR3 has 13 amino acids. The CDR3 DNA follows: TGTGCCAGCAGCCGGACTAGCGGGAGTGAGCAGTACTTC. Protein: CASSRTSGSEQYF.

The chain employs TRBV6-1 and TRBJ2-7, with TRBD2 as a possible D gene (7 bases). Per germline, CDR1 MNHNS and CDR2 SASEGT. The CDR3 sequence is 16 residues long. Deletions cut 0 bases from V and 2 bases from J, with 14 bases between. The CDR3: CASSEAGGARPYEQYF. The CDR3 nucleotides are TGTGCCAGCAGTGAAGCTGGGGGGGCTAGGCCCTACGAGCAGTACTTC.

The chain links TRBV19 to TRBJ1-4; D is uncertain. The germline V gene encodes CDR1 LNHDA and CDR2 SQIVND (reference sequence). The CDR3 loop spans 14 amino acids. V was shortened by 3 bases and J by 7 bases, with 12 bases between the two germline ends. The CDR3, as DNA: TGTGCCAGTAGTATCGGACCAGAGGGTGAAAAACTGTTTTTT. Amino acids: CASSIGPEGEKLFF.

The V gene is TRBV10-3, the J gene TRBJ1-1, with TRBD1 matching 7 bases. Unmatched junction bases numbered 14, after V lost 4 bases and J lost 3 bases. Germline assignment: CDR1 ENHRY and CDR2 SYGVKD. The CDR3 has 17 amino acids. This CDR3 reads CAISVVEQGQGDTEAFF. Written as DNA, the CDR3 is TGTGCCATCAGTGTAGTAGAACAGGGCCAGGGGGACACTGAAGCTTTCTTT.

About this clone: At one end, the junction sequence differs from germline, possibly due to a read error. J is TRBJ2-5 and V is TRBV6-5; 9 nucleotides align to TRBD2. CDR3 length: 15 residues. Germline V gives CDR1 MNHEY, CDR2 SVGAGI. Here the CDR3 reads CAGSSRLAGMETQYF. In DNA form, the CDR3 reads TGTGCCGGCAGTTCCCGGCTAGCGGGAATGGAGACCCAGTACTTC.

This chain connects TRBV28 to TRBJ1-5, with D possibly matching TRBD1 (5 bases). Germline CDR1 MDHEN, CDR2 SYDVKM. The CDR3 consists of 14 residues. V lost 6 bases, J lost 1 base, and 10 bases lay in between. Written as DNA, the CDR3 is TGTGCCAGCAGGAACGGGGGGAGCAATCAGCCCCAGCATTTT. It yields the protein CASRNGGSNQPQHF. Using reference TRBV28 and TRBJ1-5 for the parts outside the CDR3, the full variable domain is DVKVTQSSRYLVKRTGEKVFLECVQDMDHENMFWYRQDPGLGLRLIYFSYDVKMKEKGDIPEGYSVSREKKERFSLILESASTNQTSMYLCASRNGGSNQPQHFGDGTRLSIL.

The rearrangement joins TRBV4-2 to TRBJ1-3; weak D call: TRBD1 (5 bases). Trimming took 0 bases from V and 2 from J, leaving 11 bases between them. Germline V gives CDR1 LGHNA, CDR2 YNFKEQ. The CDR3 is 16 residues long. The CDR3 DNA is TGTGCCAGCAGCCAAGATTGGGGCGCGGCTGGAAACACCATATATTTT. This sequence encodes CASSQDWGAAGNTIYF.

The rearrangement joins TRBV5-5 to TRBJ2-7; 12 bases are shared with TRBD2. The CDR3 spans 17 residues. With V trimmed by 4 bases and J by 1 base, 9 bases remained unmatched. Per germline, CDR1 SGHKS and CDR2 YYEKEE (reference sequence). CDR3 protein: CASSQTSGRGGSYEQYF. As DNA, the CDR3 is TGTGCCAGCAGCCAGACTAGCGGGAGAGGAGGGTCCTACGAGCAGTACTTC.

This clone was observed a single time. This chain links TRBV7-2 with TRBJ2-3; perhaps TRBD1 as D (5 bases). The CDR3 length is 13 residues. From germline, CDR1 is SGHTA and CDR2 FQGNSA. The germline V and J ends were trimmed by 6 bases and 2 bases, with 9 bases remaining between them. CDR3 sequence: CASRGQTTDTQYF. The CDR3 DNA sequence: TGTGCCAGCAGGGGGCAGACCACAGATACGCAGTATTTT.

This chain joins TRBV2 and TRBJ2-1, with 7 positions matching TRBD1. This CDR3 comprises 14 residues. J was trimmed by 0 bases and V by 8 bases; bases with no gene match: 4. Germline CDR1 reads SNHLY; CDR2 reads FYNNEI. As DNA, the CDR3 is TGTGCCAGCGAAGACAGGGCCTCCTACAATGAGCAGTTCTTC. It codes for CASEDRASYNEQFF.

The rearrangement links TRBV28 to TRBJ2-7; possible D gene TRBD2, 5 bases. The CDR3 spans 16 residues. The ends were cut back, 4 bases at V and 2 bases at J, with 18 bases in the middle. Germline V lookup: CDR1 MDHEN, CDR2 SYDVKM. The CDR3 region is CASSSSGNLRAYEQYF. Written as DNA, the CDR3 is TGTGCCAGCAGTTCCTCCGGGAACCTAAGGGCCTACGAGCAGTACTTC.

This chain uses TRBV5-6 with TRBJ2-7, with 12 bases lining up with TRBD2. The CDR3 is 15 amino acids. Trimming at V came to 3 bases and at J to 3 bases, leaving 4 bases not matched to a gene. Per the germline V gene, CDR1 is SGHDT and CDR2 is YYEEEE. CDR3 sequence (DNA): TGTGCCAGCAGCTGGGCGGGACTAGCGGGCTACGAGCAGTACTTC. Protein sequence: CASSWAGLAGYEQYF.

V usage is TRBV28 and J usage is TRBJ1-5; 7 bases agree with TRBD1. From germline, CDR1 is MDHEN and CDR2 SYDVKM. Trimming removed 2 bases from V and 9 bases from J; junction bases left unmatched: 7. The CDR3 has 14 amino acids. The CDR3 region has the DNA TGTGCCAGCAGTTTACTCAGGGGGTCGACGCCCCAGCATTTT. Translation gives CASSLLRGSTPQHF.

The chain couples TRBV5-1 to TRBJ2-7; 11 bases agree with TRBD1. The CDR3 extends over 16 amino acids. CDR1 is SGHRS, CDR2 YFSETQ, per germline. V shed 4 bases and J 5 bases; nucleotides not matched to a gene: 11. The CDR3 is CASSRDRGFRDDEQYF. CDR3 sequence (DNA): TGCGCCAGCAGCCGGGACAGGGGGTTCCGTGACGACGAGCAGTACTTC.

Only one count was recorded for this clone. This chain uses TRBV11-2 with TRBJ2-2, with TRBD2 identical over 8 bases. The V gene's germline CDR1 is SGHAT and CDR2 FQNNGV. The V gene end was trimmed by 5 bases and the J gene end by 0 bases; junction bases not matched to a gene: 8. The CDR3 covers 17 residues. The CDR3 DNA is TGTGCCAGCAGCCCTACTAGCGGACCATCGAACACCGGGGAGCTGTTTTTT. Translating it yields CASSPTSGPSNTGELFF.

The V gene is TRBV27, the J gene TRBJ2-7, with 7 positions matching TRBD2. V trimming: 8 bases; J trimming: 3 bases; junction bases outside the gene matches: 4. The germline CDR1 and CDR2 sequences are MNHEY and SMNVEV (reference sequence). The CDR3 covers 12 residues. The CDR3 loop reads CASGREDYEQYF. CDR3 in DNA: TGTGCCAGCGGCCGGGAGGACTACGAGCAGTACTTC.

In this sample, this clone turned up once. The gene calls are TRBV28 and TRBJ2-2; 9 nucleotides match TRBD1. From germline, CDR1 is MDHEN and CDR2 SYDVKM. The CDR3 runs to 16 residues. Trimming removed 2 bases from V and 5 bases from J; junction bases left unmatched: 6. CDR3: CASSLGTGLRTGELFF. The CDR3 region has the DNA TGTGCCAGCAGTTTAGGGACAGGGCTGCGGACCGGGGAGCTGTTTTTT.

The CDR3 sequence: CASRLTGYDNEKLFF. In DNA form, the CDR3 reads TGTGCCAGCAGATTAACAGGGTACGATAATGAAAAACTGTTTTTT. This chain links TRBV7-9 with TRBJ1-4, with D perhaps matching TRBD1 (6 bases). V was clipped by 6 bases and J by 4 bases, with 15 bases between them. The CDR3 is 15 residues long. Germline CDR1 and CDR2: SEHNR and FQNEAQ (reference sequence). Based on the CDR3 plus reference TRBV7-9 and TRBJ1-4, the full variable domain is DTGVSQNPRHKITKRGQNVTFRCDPISEHNRLYWYRQTLGQGPEFLTYFQNEAQLEKSRLLSDRFSAERPKGSFSTLEIQRTEQGDSAMYLCASRLTGYDNEKLFFGSGTQLSVL.

This chain joins TRBV18 and TRBJ2-3; TRBD2 is a possible D gene (5 bases). The ends were cut back, 5 bases at V and 0 bases at J, with 9 bases in the middle. Germline lookup yields CDR1 KGHSH and CDR2 LQKENI. CDR3 length equals 14 residues. The CDR3 here is CASSSQRSTDTQYF. CDR3 nucleotides: TGTGCCAGCTCATCTCAGCGGAGCACAGATACGCAGTATTTT.

V and J are TRBV7-2 and TRBJ2-3; 12 bases fit TRBD2. Germline CDR1 SGHTA, CDR2 FQGNSA. Trimming took 5 bases from V and 3 from J; bases not matched to a gene: 6. CDR3 length equals 16 residues. Here the CDR3 reads CASSTTSGRSTDTQYF. CDR3 in DNA: TGTGCCAGCAGCACTACTAGCGGGAGGTCTACAGATACGCAGTATTTT.

The chain is built from TRBV30 and TRBJ1-4; possibly TRBD1 for D (5 bases). Per germline, CDR1 GTSNPN and CDR2 SVGIG (reference sequence). V was cut by 1 base and J by 7 bases, with 7 bases left in between. The CDR3 has 12 residues. The CDR3 DNA is TGTGCCTGGAGTGACGGGGGTGAAAAACTGTTTTTT. Translated, it gives CAWSDGGEKLFF.

The genes are TRBV2 and TRBJ2-1; TRBD2 agrees at 10 bases. The CDR3 spans 14 residues. Germline CDR1 reads SNHLY; CDR2 reads FYNNEI. The V and J ends lost 7 bases and 6 bases, in that order; junction bases with no gene match: 6. The CDR3 region is CASMGLALSNEQFF. The CDR3 nucleotides are TGTGCCAGCATGGGACTAGCGCTAAGCAATGAGCAGTTCTTC.

The chain couples TRBV5-4 to TRBJ2-7, with D maybe TRBD1 (6 bases). Germline V gene sequence: CDR1 SGHNT, CDR2 YYREEE (reference sequence). CDR3 length: 14 residues. With 4 bases removed from V and 5 bases from J, the gap between germline ends came to 16 bases. CDR3 nucleotides: TGTGCCAGCAGCATTACAGGGTTCGGGGACGAGCAGTACTTC. Amino acid sequence: CASSITGFGDEQYF.

V gene TRBV28 combines with J gene TRBJ2-5; 10 bases are shared with TRBD2. V shed 2 bases and J 0 bases; nucleotides not matched to a gene: 12. This CDR3 comprises 19 residues. Germline loops: CDR1 MDHEN, CDR2 SYDVKM. CDR3 region: CASSLRSSGSFLYQETQYF. The DNA for the CDR3 is TGTGCCAGCAGTTTAAGATCTAGCGGGAGTTTCCTTTACCAAGAGACCCAGTACTTC.

The chain uses TRBV21-1 and TRBJ2-1; TRBD2 is the table's D call, not checked against the DNA. TRBV21-1 is reported as a pseudogene. The CDR3 spans 17 residues. The CDR3 DNA is TGTGCCAGCAGCATGACCCTAGCGGAGCGACTCTACAATGAGCAGTTCTTC. It is translated as CASSMTLAERLYNEQFF.

This rearrangement joins TRBV28 to TRBJ2-7, with a weak D call TRBD1 (6 bases). Trimming pared 7 bases from V and 2 bases from J, leaving 15 bases between. CDR3 size: 14 residues. Germline-derived CDR1 and CDR2 are MDHEN and SYDVKM. In nucleotides, the CDR3 is TGTGCCAGCAATAATCCGGGACAACCCTACGAGCAGTACTTC. Its translation is CASNNPGQPYEQYF.

This clone is a singleton in its sample. The rearrangement uses TRBV28 and TRBJ1-1; TRBD1 might be the D (6 bases). The CDR3 has 14 amino acids. The V and J ends lost 5 bases and 5 bases respectively, with 15 bases between them. Germline V gene lookup returns CDR1 MDHEN and CDR2 SYDVKM. CDR3 residues: CASSTPTGGTEAFF. The DNA of the CDR3 is TGTGCCAGCAGTACGCCGACAGGTGGGACTGAAGCTTTCTTT.

J is TRBJ2-2 and V is TRBV30; 7 bases match TRBD2. There are 15 residues in the CDR3. After removal of 2 bases from V and 1 base from J, the junction contained 4 bases not matched to a gene. Germline CDR1 is GTSNPN and CDR2 is SVGIG (reference sequence). The CDR3: CAWSLGGVNTGELFF. In DNA form, the CDR3 reads TGTGCCTGGAGTCTTGGGGGGGTGAACACCGGGGAGCTGTTTTTT.